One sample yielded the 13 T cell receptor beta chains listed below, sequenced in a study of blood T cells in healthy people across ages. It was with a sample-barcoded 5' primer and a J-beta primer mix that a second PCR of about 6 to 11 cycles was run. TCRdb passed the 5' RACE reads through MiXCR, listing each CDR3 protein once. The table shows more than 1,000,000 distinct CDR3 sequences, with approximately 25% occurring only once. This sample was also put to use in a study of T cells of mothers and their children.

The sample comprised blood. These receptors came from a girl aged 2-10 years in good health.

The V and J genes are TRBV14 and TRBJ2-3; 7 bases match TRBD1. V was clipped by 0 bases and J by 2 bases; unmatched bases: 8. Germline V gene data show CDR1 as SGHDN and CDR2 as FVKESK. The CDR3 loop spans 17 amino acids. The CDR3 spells CASSQDYWGQITDTQYF. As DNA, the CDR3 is TGTGCCAGCAGCCAAGATTATTGGGGACAGATCACAGATACGCAGTATTTT.

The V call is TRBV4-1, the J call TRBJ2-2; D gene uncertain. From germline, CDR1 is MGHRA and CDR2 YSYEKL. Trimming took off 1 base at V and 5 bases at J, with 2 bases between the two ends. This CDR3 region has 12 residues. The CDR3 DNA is TGCGCCAGCAGCCAAGCGACCGGGGAGCTGTTTTTT. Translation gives CASSQATGELFF.

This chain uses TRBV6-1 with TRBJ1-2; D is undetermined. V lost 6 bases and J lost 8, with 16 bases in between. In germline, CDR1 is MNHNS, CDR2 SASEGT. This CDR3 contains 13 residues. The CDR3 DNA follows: TGTGCCAGCAGCTTAGACCCCCTGGGCGGCTACACCTTC. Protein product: CASSLDPLGGYTF.

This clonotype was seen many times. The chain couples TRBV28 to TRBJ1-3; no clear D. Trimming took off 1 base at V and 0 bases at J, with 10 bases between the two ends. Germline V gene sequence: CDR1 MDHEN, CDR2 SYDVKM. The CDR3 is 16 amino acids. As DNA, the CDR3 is TGTGCCAGCAGTTTATCTTGCGGTAGCTCTGGAAACACCATATATTTT. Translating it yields CASSLSCGSSGNTIYF.

The CDR3 sequence is CASSPQQGIAYEQYF. The DNA of the CDR3 is TGTGCCAGCAGTCCTCAACAGGGGATAGCCTACGAGCAGTACTTC. The rearrangement uses TRBV2 and TRBJ2-7; 7 bases are shared with TRBD1. CDR1 SNHLY and CDR2 FYNNEI come from the germline V gene. Unmatched junction bases numbered 9, after V lost 5 bases and J lost 2 bases. The CDR3 covers 15 residues.

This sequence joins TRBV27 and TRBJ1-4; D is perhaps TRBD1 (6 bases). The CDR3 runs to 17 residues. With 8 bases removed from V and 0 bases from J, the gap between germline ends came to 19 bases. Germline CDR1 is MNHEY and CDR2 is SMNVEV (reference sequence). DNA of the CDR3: TGTGCCAGCTGTACGGACAGTAATCCTGCAACTAATGAAAAACTGTTTTTT. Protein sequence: CASCTDSNPATNEKLFF.

The CDR3 DNA reads TGCGCCAGCAGCCATCGAGGGGGGGGAGAGCAGTACTTC. This sequence encodes CASSHRGGGEQYF. This chain connects TRBV4-3 to TRBJ2-7; D is possibly TRBD2 (7 bases). V was cut by 3 bases and J by 7 bases, with 13 bases left in between. CDR1 is LGHNA, CDR2 YSLEER, per germline. CDR3 size: 13 residues.

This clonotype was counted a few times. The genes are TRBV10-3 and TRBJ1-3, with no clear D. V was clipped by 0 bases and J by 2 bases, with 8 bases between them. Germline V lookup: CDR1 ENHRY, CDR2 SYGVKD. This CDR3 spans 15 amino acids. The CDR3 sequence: CAISESASAGNTIYF. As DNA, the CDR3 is TGTGCCATCAGTGAGTCGGCGTCGGCTGGAAACACCATATATTTT.

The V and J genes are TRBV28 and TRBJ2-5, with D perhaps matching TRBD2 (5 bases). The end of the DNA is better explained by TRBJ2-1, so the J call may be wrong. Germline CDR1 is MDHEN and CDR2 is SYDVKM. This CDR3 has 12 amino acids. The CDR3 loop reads CATVSDFNEQFF. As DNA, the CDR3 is TGTGCCACTGTCTCGGACTTCAATGAGCAGTTCTTC.

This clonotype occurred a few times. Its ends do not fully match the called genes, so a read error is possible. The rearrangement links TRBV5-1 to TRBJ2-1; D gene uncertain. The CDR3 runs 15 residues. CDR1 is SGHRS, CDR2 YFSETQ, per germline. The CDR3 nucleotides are TGCGTCAGCAGGTCGTCGGGCCTTCTCGGGAATGAGCAGTTCTTC. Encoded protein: CVSRSSGLLGNEQFF.

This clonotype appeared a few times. The CDR3 DNA reads as TGCAGTGCACCAATAGCGGGAGGGAAAGAGACCCAGTACTTC. It codes for CSAPIAGGKETQYF. This chain links TRBV20-1 with TRBJ2-5; 11 positions match TRBD2. The CDR3 has 14 amino acids. V lost 6 bases and J lost 3; bases outside the gene matches: 6. Germline loops: CDR1 DFQATT, CDR2 SNEGSKA (reference sequence).

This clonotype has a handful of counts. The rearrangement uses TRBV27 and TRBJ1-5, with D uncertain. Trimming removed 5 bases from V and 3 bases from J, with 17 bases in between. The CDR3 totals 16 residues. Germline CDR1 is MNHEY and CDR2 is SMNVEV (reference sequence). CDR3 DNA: TGTGCCAGCAGTCCACTTCCGTTGGGCTTCAATCAGCCCCAGCATTTT. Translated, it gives CASSPLPLGFNQPQHF.

The CDR3 is CASSPGTVFSYEQYF. CDR3 in DNA: TGTGCCAGCAGCCCGGGGACCGTTTTCTCCTACGAGCAGTACTTC. The chain recombines TRBV7-9 with TRBJ2-7; D may correspond to TRBD1 or TRBD2 (5 bases each). There are 15 residues in the CDR3. Trimming removed 5 bases from V and 0 bases from J, with 14 bases in between. CDR1 and CDR2 (germline): SEHNR, FQNEAQ (reference sequence).